This T cell receptor beta chain derives from a study of response to subunit inactivated influenza vaccine. This clonotype occurred a few times. TCRdb analysed the RT-PCR reads with MiXCR anew, one entry per CDR3 protein. The sample holds a few hundred thousand distinct CDR3 sequences; less than 25% are singletons and the top ten take more than 8.5%. The sequence was obtained from a man aged 45 to 75 who received an inactivated influenza vaccine. Sequencing was performed on PBMCs from blood, taken less than 22 months after vaccination.

The CDR3 here is CASSYVGPSYNEQFF. CDR3 sequence (DNA): TGTGCCAGCAGTTACGTGGGGCCGTCCTACAATGAGCAGTTCTTC. V and J are TRBV6-2 or TRBV6-3 and TRBJ2-1, with D possibly matching TRBD1 (5 bases). V was cut by 2 bases and J by 1 base, with 9 bases left in between. Germline loops: CDR1 MNHEY, CDR2 SVGEGT. The CDR3 contains 15 residues.